The clone carrying this T cell receptor (beta chain) was found once. Sequenced by immunoSEQ multiplex PCR; TCRdb stores in-frame clones only, minus some. This table holds some 100,000 clones, 94% found once. Per germline, CDR1 SEHNR and CDR2 FQNEAQ (reference sequence). V was trimmed by 2 bases and J by 2 bases, leaving 6 bases between them. This CDR3 has 13 residues. This record belongs to a study of siplizumab effects on memory and regulatory T cells. The chain has TRBV7-9 and TRBJ1-1; D gene ambiguous. The source of this sequence is a human donor in good health. Sequenced: Tregs sorted from blood. CDR3 amino acids: CASSLTQNTEAFF. CDR3 sequence (DNA): TGTGCCAGCAGCTTAACGCAAAACACTGAAGCTTTCTTT.